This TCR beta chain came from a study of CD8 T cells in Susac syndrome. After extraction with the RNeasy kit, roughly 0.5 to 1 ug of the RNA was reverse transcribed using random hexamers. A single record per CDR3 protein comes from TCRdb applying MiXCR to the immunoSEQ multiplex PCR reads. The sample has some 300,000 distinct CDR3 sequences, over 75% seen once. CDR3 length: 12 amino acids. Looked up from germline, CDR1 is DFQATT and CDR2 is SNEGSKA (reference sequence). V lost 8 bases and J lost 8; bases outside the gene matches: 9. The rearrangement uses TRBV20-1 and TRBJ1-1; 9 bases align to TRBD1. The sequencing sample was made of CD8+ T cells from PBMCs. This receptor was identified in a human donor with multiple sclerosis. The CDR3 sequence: CSKSGTGLEAFF. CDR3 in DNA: TGCAGTAAATCCGGGACAGGGCTCGAAGCTTTCTTT.